Below, one TCR beta chain is given with its context. The study ran its PCR with 60 Vbeta and 13 Jbeta primers. Libraries were prepared by immunoSEQ multiplex PCR; TCRdb keeps only in-frame clonotypes and omits some of them. This table has a few hundred thousand clones, about 74% appearing once. The sample is drawn from a study of cytomegalovirus exposure and HLA in healthy donors. Germline V gene lookup returns CDR1 SQVTM and CDR2 ANQGSEA. V shed 7 bases and J shed 8 bases, with 19 bases lying between them. This CDR3 spans 13 amino acids. The genes are TRBV29-1 and TRBJ2-3, with D tentatively TRBD2 (6 bases). The receptor was derived from a man aged 40-50 years in good health and CMV-seronegative. Material: PBMCs. The CDR3 sequence is CSALGPLGGTQYF. The CDR3 nucleotides are TGCAGCGCCCTGGGACCATTGGGAGGTACGCAGTATTTT.